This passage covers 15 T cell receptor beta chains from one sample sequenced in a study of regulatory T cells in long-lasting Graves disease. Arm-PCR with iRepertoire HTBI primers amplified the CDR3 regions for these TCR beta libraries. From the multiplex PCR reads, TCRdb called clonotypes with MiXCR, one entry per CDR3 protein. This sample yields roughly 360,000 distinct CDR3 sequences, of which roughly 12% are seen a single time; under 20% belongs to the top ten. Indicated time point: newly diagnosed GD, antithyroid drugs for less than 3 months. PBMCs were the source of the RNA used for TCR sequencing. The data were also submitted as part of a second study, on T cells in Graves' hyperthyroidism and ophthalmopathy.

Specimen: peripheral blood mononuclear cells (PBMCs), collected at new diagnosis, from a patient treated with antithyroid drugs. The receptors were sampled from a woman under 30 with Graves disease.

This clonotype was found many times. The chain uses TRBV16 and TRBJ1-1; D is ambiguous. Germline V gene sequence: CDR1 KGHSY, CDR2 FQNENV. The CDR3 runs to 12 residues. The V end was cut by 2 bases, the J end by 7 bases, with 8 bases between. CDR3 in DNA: TGTGCCAGCAGCCAACTACGCAGTGAAGCTTTCTTT. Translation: CASSQLRSEAFF.

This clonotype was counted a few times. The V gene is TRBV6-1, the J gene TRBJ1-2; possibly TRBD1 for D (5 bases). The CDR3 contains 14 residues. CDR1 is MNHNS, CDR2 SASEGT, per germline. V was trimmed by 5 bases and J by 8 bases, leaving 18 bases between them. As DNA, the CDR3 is TGTGCCAGCAGTCCCTCCCAGGGTGCTTACGGCTACACCTTC. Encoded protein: CASSPSQGAYGYTF.

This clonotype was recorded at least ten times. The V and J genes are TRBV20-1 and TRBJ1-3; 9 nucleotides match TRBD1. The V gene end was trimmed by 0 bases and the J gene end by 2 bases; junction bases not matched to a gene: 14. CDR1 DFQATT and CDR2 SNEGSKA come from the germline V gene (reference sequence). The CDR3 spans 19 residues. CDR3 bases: TGCAGTGCTAGAGATCCCAGCGGGACAGGGAGATCCCCTGGAAACACCATATATTTT. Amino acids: CSARDPSGTGRSPGNTIYF.

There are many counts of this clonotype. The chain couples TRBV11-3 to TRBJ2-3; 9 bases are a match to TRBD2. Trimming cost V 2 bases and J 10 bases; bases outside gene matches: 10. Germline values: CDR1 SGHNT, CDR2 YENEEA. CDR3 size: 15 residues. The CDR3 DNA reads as TGTGCCAGCAGCTTACAAGCTAGCGGGACAGTGGCGCAGTATTTT. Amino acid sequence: CASSLQASGTVAQYF.

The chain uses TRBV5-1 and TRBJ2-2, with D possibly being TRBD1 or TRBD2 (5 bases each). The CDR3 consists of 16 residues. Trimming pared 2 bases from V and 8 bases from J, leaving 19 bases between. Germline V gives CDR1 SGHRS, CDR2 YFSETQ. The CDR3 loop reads CASSFVSSAGAGELFF. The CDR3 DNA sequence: TGCGCCAGCAGCTTCGTTTCCTCGGCCGGGGCTGGGGAGCTGTTTTTT. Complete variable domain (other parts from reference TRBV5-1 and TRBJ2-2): KAGVTQTPRYLIKTRGQQVTLSCSPISGHRSVSWYQQTPGQGLQFLFEYFSETQRNKGNFPGRFSGRQFSNSRSEMNVSTLELGDSALYLCASSFVSSAGAGELFFGEGSRLTVL.

DNA of the CDR3: TGTGCCAGCGGGGAGAATAGCGTAGGAGAGACCCAGTACTTC. It is translated as CASGENSVGETQYF. V usage is TRBV27 and J usage is TRBJ2-5, with D possibly TRBD2 on 5 matching bases. V was trimmed by 8 bases and J by 4 bases, leaving 17 bases between them. The CDR3 totals 14 residues. The germline CDR1 and CDR2 sequences are MNHEY and SMNVEV (reference sequence).

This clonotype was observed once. CDR3 sequence reads: CASSQDNLRFGEKLFF. The CDR3 DNA follows: TGTGCCAGCAGCCAAGATAACCTAAGGTTCGGTGAAAAACTGTTTTTT. The V and J genes are TRBV4-2 and TRBJ1-4, with unresolved D. Germline assignment: CDR1 LGHNA and CDR2 YNFKEQ. The V and J ends lost 0 bases and 7 bases respectively, with 15 bases between them. This CDR3 region has 16 residues.

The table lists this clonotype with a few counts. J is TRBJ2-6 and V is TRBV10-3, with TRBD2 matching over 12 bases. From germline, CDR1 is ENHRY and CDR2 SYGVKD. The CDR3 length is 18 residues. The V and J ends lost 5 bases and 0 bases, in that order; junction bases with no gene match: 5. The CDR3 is CAISRLAGDLSGANVLTF. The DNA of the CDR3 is TGTGCCATCAGTCGACTAGCGGGGGACCTCTCTGGGGCCAACGTCCTGACTTTC.

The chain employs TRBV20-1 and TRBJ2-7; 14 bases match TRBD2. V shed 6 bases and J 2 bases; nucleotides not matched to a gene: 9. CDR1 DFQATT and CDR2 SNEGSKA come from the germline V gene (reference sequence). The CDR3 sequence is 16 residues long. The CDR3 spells CSAQTSGRATTYEQYF. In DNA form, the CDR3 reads TGCAGTGCCCAGACTAGCGGGAGGGCCACAACCTACGAGCAGTACTTC.

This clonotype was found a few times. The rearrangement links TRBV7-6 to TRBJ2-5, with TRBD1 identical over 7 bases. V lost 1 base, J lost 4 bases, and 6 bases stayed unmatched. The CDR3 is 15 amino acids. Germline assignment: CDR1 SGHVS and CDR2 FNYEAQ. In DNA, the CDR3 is TGTGCCAGCAGCTTAGTCGTGACAGGGAGAGAGACCCAGTACTTC. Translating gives CASSLVVTGRETQYF.

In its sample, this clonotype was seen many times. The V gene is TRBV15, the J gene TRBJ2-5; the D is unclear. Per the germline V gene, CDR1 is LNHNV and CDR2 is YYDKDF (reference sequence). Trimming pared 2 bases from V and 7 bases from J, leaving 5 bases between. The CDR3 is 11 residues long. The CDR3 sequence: CATSRKLTQYF. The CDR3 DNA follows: TGTGCCACCAGCAGAAAGCTGACCCAGTACTTC.

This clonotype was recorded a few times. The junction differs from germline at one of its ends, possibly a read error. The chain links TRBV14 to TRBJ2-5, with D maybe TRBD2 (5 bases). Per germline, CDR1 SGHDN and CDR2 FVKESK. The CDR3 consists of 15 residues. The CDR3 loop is CACSQGPGLTGTQYF. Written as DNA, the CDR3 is TGTGCCTGCAGCCAAGGTCCCGGACTCACGGGGACCCAGTACTTC. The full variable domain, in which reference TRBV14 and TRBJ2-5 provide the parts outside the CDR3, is EAGVTQFPSHSVIEKGQTVTLRCDPISGHDNLYWYRRVMGKEIKFLLHFVKESKQDESGMPNNRFLAERTGGTYSTLKVQPAELEDSGVYFCACSQGPGLTGTQYFGPGTRLLVL.

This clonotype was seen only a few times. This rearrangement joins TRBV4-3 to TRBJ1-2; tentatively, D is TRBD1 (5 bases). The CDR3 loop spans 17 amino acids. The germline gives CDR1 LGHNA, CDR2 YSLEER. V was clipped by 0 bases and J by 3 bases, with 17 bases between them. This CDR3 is CASSQDGVVRGDYGYTF. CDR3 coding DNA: TGCGCCAGCAGCCAAGATGGCGTGGTCAGAGGGGACTATGGCTACACCTTC.

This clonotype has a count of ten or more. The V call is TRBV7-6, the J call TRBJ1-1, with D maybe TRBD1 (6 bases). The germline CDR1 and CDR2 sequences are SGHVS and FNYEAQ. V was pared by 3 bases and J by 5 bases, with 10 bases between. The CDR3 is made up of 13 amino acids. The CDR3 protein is CASSFGGGTEAFF. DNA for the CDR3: TGTGCCAGCAGCTTTGGAGGGGGTACTGAAGCTTTCTTT.

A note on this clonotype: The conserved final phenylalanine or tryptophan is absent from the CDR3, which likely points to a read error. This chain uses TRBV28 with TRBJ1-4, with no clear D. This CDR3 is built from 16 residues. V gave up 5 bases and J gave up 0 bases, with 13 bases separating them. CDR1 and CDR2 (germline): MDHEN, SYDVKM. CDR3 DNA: TGTGCCAGCAGTCAAGATCAACCATCAACTAATGAAAAACTGTTTTCT. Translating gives CASSQDQPSTNEKLFS.